This T cell receptor beta chain stems from a study of Ad26.COV2.S vaccination and SARS-CoV-2 variants. Points from the study as a whole: Vaccinated and placebo-treated recipients had similar non-spike TCR breadth. Vaccinees reportedly had broad spike-specific CD8+ and CD4+ T cell responses.

The table came from immunoSEQ multiplex PCR; TCRdb's copy has only in-frame clones and leaves some out. The profile shows some 290,000 clones, just over 85% of them singletons. Documented treatment: roughly 20 received Ad26.COV2.S at low or high dose, single or two shots; 5 received placebo; per-sample allocation not given. Day 63 following the first vaccine or placebo injection was when the samples were taken. Cohort 1b enrolled adults aged 18-55 years in Boston. Details on this clone: Its target is unknown.

CDR3 size: 14 residues. Germline loops: CDR1 LNHDA, CDR2 SQIVND (reference sequence). V lost 9 bases and J lost 4; bases outside the gene matches: 9. V and J are TRBV19 and TRBJ2-3; 8 bases map to TRBD2. The sequencing here drew on peripheral blood, taken in a trial of Ad26.COV2.S vaccine versus placebo. This receptor was identified in a person aged 18-65 years who received the Ad26.COV2.S COVID-19 vaccine or a placebo. The CDR3 loop is CASKAGEESDTQYF. As DNA, the CDR3 is TGTGCCAGCAAAGCGGGGGAAGAGTCAGATACGCAGTATTTT.